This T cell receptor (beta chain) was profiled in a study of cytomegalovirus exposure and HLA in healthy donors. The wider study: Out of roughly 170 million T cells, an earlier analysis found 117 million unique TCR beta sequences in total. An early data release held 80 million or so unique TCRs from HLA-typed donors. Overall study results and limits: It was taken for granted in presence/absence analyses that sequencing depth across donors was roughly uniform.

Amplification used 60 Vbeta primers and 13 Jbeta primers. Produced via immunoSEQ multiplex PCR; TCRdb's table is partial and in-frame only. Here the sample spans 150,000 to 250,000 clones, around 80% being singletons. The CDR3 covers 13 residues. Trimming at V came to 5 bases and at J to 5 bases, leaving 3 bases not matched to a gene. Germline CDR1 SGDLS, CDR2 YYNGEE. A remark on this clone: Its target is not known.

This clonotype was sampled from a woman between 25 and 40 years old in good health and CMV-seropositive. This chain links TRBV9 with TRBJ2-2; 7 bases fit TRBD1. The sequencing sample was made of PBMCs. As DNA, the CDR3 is TGTGCCAGCAGGGCAGGGGGAACCGGGGAGCTGTTTTTT. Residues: CASRAGGTGELFF.